Below are 20 T cell receptor beta chains sequenced from a single sample in a study of blood T cell repertoires in COVID-19. Assay used: immunoSEQ multiplex PCR; TCRdb lists only in-frame clones, some missing. The data show 70,000 or so clones, around 87% seen once. Sample: peripheral blood. The receptors were gathered from a man aged 35 to 55 with COVID-19, enrolled during active disease.

The rearrangement uses TRBV2 and TRBJ2-2; TRBD1 matches 9 bases. There are 16 residues in the CDR3. Losses at the gene ends were 4 bases for V and 0 bases for J; bases not matched to a gene: 3. CDR1 is SNHLY and CDR2 is FYNNEI in the germline V gene. CDR3: CASSGGTGSNTGELFF. CDR3 DNA: TGTGCCAGCAGTGGGGGGACAGGGTCGAACACCGGGGAGCTGTTTTTT.

This chain connects TRBV9 to TRBJ1-2; 7 positions match TRBD1. The germline gives CDR1 SGDLS, CDR2 YYNGEE. The length of the CDR3 is 16 residues. V lost 3 bases, J lost 8 bases, and 16 bases stayed unmatched. Written as DNA, the CDR3 is TGTGCCAGCAGCGGTAGCGGGAGGGGGCAGGCTGACGGCTACACCTTC. It translates to CASSGSGRGQADGYTF.

The chain is built from TRBV9 and TRBJ2-3; 15 nucleotides match TRBD2. The CDR3 sequence is 17 residues long. V lost 6 bases to trimming and J lost 1 base; unmatched junction nucleotides: 6. Looked up from germline, CDR1 is SGDLS and CDR2 is YYNGEE. Written as DNA, the CDR3 is TGTGCCAGCACCGAAGGACTAGCGGGGGGGGGCACAGATACGCAGTATTTT. Translation gives CASTEGLAGGGTDTQYF.

The J gene is TRBJ1-1, the V gene TRBV5-5, with D unclear. Germline-derived CDR1 and CDR2 are SGHKS and YYEKEE (reference sequence). The V and J ends lost 7 bases and 3 bases respectively, with 19 bases between them. The CDR3 covers 15 residues. The CDR3, as DNA: TGTGCCAGCTGTTTTCTGAGGGATTCTTACACTGAAGCTTTCTTT. Amino acid sequence: CASCFLRDSYTEAFF. The variable domain in full, completed from reference TRBV5-5 and TRBJ1-1, reads DAGVTQSPTHLIKTRGQQVTLRCSPISGHKSVSWYQQVLGQGPQFIFQYYEKEERGRGNFPDRFSARQFPNYSSELNVNALLLGDSALYLCASCFLRDSYTEAFFGQGTRLTVV.

This sequence joins TRBV6-5 and TRBJ2-4; tentative D call: TRBD1 (5 bases). V gave up 6 bases and J gave up 3 bases, with 15 bases separating them. From germline, CDR1 is MNHEY and CDR2 SVGAGI. The CDR3 contains 15 residues. The CDR3 DNA follows: TGTGCCAGCAGCGCGACCGGCACAGGCAAAAACATTCAGTACTTC. Translated, it gives CASSATGTGKNIQYF.

V and J are TRBV7-6 and TRBJ2-1; 10 positions agree with TRBD2. Trimming at V came to 5 bases and at J to 5 bases, leaving 9 bases not matched to a gene. Germline V CDR1 and CDR2: SGHVS, FNYEAQ. The CDR3 loop spans 16 amino acids. CDR3: CASSPIAGGVHNEQFF. CDR3 DNA sequence: TGTGCCAGCAGCCCCATAGCGGGGGGCGTCCACAATGAGCAGTTCTTC.

The chain uses TRBV4-2 and TRBJ2-3, with 7 bases lining up with TRBD1. After removal of 4 bases from V and 4 bases from J, the junction contained 8 bases not matched to a gene. The CDR3 has 15 amino acids. The germline V gene encodes CDR1 LGHNA and CDR2 YNFKEQ. DNA for the CDR3: TGTGCCAGCAGCCCCACGGTTCAGGGGGCAGATACGCAGTATTTT. Its protein product is CASSPTVQGADTQYF.

The chain links TRBV28 to TRBJ2-7, with a possible D match to TRBD2 (5 bases). V lost 4 bases and J 6 bases, leaving 13 bases between the germline ends. The CDR3 runs to 13 residues. Germline V gives CDR1 MDHEN, CDR2 SYDVKM. CDR3 loop: CASSYPTSCEQYF. The CDR3 DNA sequence: TGTGCCAGCAGTTACCCCACTAGTTGCGAGCAGTACTTC.

For the CDR3, the DNA is TGCGCCAGCAGCTTGGATGCCTACACAGATACGCAGTATTTT. This translates into CASSLDAYTDTQYF. V usage is TRBV5-1 and J usage is TRBJ2-3; unclear D gene. CDR1 SGHRS and CDR2 YFSETQ come from the germline V gene. CDR3 length equals 14 residues. V lost 0 bases to trimming and J lost 2 bases, with 7 bases between them.

The chain is built from TRBV11-2 and TRBJ2-5; unclear D gene. CDR3 length equals 13 residues. Germline V gene lookup returns CDR1 SGHAT and CDR2 FQNNGV. With 3 bases removed from V and 1 base from J, the gap between germline ends came to 6 bases. The CDR3 bases are TGTGCCAGCAGCTTGACACCCCAAGAGACCCAGTACTTC. Amino acids: CASSLTPQETQYF. The variable domain in full, completed from reference TRBV11-2 and TRBJ2-5, reads EAGVAQSPRYKIIEKRQSVAFWCNPISGHATLYWYQQILGQGPKLLIQFQNNGVVDDSQLPKDRFSAERLKGVDSTLKIQPAKLEDSAVYLCASSLTPQETQYFGPGTRLLVL.

The rearrangement uses TRBV3-1 (or the pseudogene TRBV3-2) and TRBJ2-3; weak D call: TRBD2 (6 bases). V lost 4 bases and J lost 0, with 17 bases in between. Germline V gene lookup returns CDR1 LGHDT and CDR2 YNNKEL (reference sequence). There are 17 residues in the CDR3. The CDR3: CASSPNLGGSSTDTQYF. CDR3 sequence (DNA): TGTGCCAGCAGCCCCAATCTTGGGGGGTCGAGCACAGATACGCAGTATTTT.

The CDR3 bases are TGTGCCAGCAGCTTGGTATCCTCCTACAATGAGCAGTTCTTC. Protein sequence: CASSLVSSYNEQFF. This chain links TRBV5-4 with TRBJ2-1; no definite D call. Germline CDR1 reads SGHNT; CDR2 reads YYREEE (reference sequence). The CDR3 is 14 amino acids. The V end was cut by 0 bases, the J end by 0 bases, with 4 bases between.

This chain links TRBV10-3 with TRBJ1-1, with D uncertain. This CDR3 is built from 12 residues. Trimming removed 10 bases at V and 4 bases at J, with 13 bases between. Per the germline V gene, CDR1 is ENHRY and CDR2 is SYGVKD. The CDR3 DNA reads as TGTGCCACCAGGCCGAGCGGCACTGAAGCTTTCTTT. Its protein product is CATRPSGTEAFF.

This clone was seen more than once but under ten times. This chain connects TRBV7-2 to TRBJ1-4; the D is unclear. Germline-derived CDR1 and CDR2 are SGHTA and FQGNSA. V dropped 5 bases and J dropped 8 bases, with 12 bases sitting between them. There are 13 residues in the CDR3. The CDR3 here is CASSVRVREKLFF. CDR3 DNA: TGTGCCAGCAGCGTGCGGGTCCGGGAAAAACTGTTTTTT. Using reference TRBV7-2 and TRBJ1-4 for the parts outside the CDR3, the full variable domain is GAGVSQSPSNKVTEKGKDVELRCDPISGHTALYWYRQSLGQGLEFLIYFQGNSAPDKSGLPSDRFSAERTGGSVSTLTIQRTQQEDSAVYLCASSVRVREKLFFGSGTQLSVL.

V is TRBV2 and J is TRBJ1-5, with D perhaps matching TRBD1 (5 bases). The CDR3 contains 13 residues. With 6 bases removed from V and 2 bases from J, the gap between germline ends came to 8 bases. Germline values: CDR1 SNHLY, CDR2 FYNNEI. The CDR3 DNA reads as TGTGCCAGCAGAATAGGGGGCAATCAGCCCCAGCATTTT. The encoded protein is CASRIGGNQPQHF. Complete variable domain (other parts from reference TRBV2 and TRBJ1-5): EPEVTQTPSHQVTQMGQEVILRCVPISNHLYFYWYRQILGQKVEFLVSFYNNEISEKSEIFDDQFSVERPDGSNFTLKIRSTKLEDSAMYFCASRIGGNQPQHFGDGTRLSIL.

This chain links TRBV30 with TRBJ2-7; TRBD1 aligns across 10 bases. Germline CDR1 and CDR2: GTSNPN and SVGIG (reference sequence). The CDR3 has 14 amino acids. V was clipped by 1 base and J by 1 base; unmatched bases: 1. Here the CDR3 DNA reads TGTGCCTGGAGTGGGACAGGGGGGTCCTACGAGCAGTACTTC. Its protein is CAWSGTGGSYEQYF.

The rearrangement links TRBV30 to TRBJ1-1; 7 bases line up with TRBD1. V lost 5 bases to trimming and J lost 3 bases; unmatched junction nucleotides: 6. Germline assignment: CDR1 GTSNPN and CDR2 SVGIG (reference sequence). The CDR3 covers 13 residues. The DNA for the CDR3 is TGTGCCTGGGGTGGGACAGAACACACTGAAGCTTTCTTT. Protein sequence: CAWGGTEHTEAFF.

The chain couples TRBV3-1 (or the pseudogene TRBV3-2) to TRBJ2-7; 12 bases map to TRBD2. V shed 3 bases and J 6 bases; nucleotides not matched to a gene: 3. In germline, CDR1 is LGHDT, CDR2 YNNKEL (reference sequence). The CDR3 length is 14 residues. Here the CDR3 reads CASSQTSGGSEQYF. DNA for the CDR3: TGTGCCAGCAGCCAGACTAGCGGGGGATCCGAGCAGTACTTC.

The rearrangement joins TRBV5-6 to TRBJ2-1; TRBD1 aligns across 9 bases. Germline V gene lookup returns CDR1 SGHDT and CDR2 YYEEEE. This CDR3 has 14 amino acids. V shed 4 bases, J shed 9 bases, and the junction held 8 bases outside the gene matches. CDR3 bases: TGTGCCAGCAGCGACAGGGGGGTCAATGTTGAGCAGTTCTTC. Amino acid sequence: CASSDRGVNVEQFF.

The chain links TRBV19 to TRBJ2-1, with unresolved D. Trimming removed 5 bases at V and 4 bases at J, with 9 bases between. CDR1 and CDR2 (germline): LNHDA, SQIVND (reference sequence). This CDR3 spans 13 amino acids. For the CDR3, the DNA is TGTGCCAGTAGTTTAACAAGTTACAATGAGCAGTTCTTC. Translated: CASSLTSYNEQFF.